This passage covers 10 T cell receptor beta chains from one sample sequenced in a study of T cell changes during pregnancy in multiple sclerosis. Libraries were prepared by immunoSEQ multiplex PCR; TCRdb keeps only in-frame clonotypes and omits some of them. This sample has about 21,000 clones, with 88% found just once. The input for sequencing was CD8+ T cells from peripheral blood mononuclear cells, taken after pregnancy. Source of these receptors: a female donor in good health, enrolled as a control in a pregnancy study.

V and J are TRBV9 and TRBJ2-7, with 9 bases aligning to TRBD1. The J segment lost 4 bases and the V segment lost 0 bases, leaving 2 bases of the junction unmatched. Germline assignment: CDR1 SGDLS and CDR2 YYNGEE. The CDR3 totals 14 residues. CDR3 in amino acids: CASSVAGQGYEQYF. In DNA, the CDR3 is TGTGCCAGCAGCGTAGCGGGACAGGGATACGAGCAGTACTTC.

The chain has TRBV19 and TRBJ1-1; D is unclear. V was pared by 3 bases and J by 4 bases, with 12 bases between. The CDR3 loop spans 14 amino acids. Germline V gene sequence: CDR1 LNHDA, CDR2 SQIVND (reference sequence). This chain's CDR3 is CASSMMEGITEAFF. Written as DNA, the CDR3 is TGTGCCAGTAGTATGATGGAGGGAATCACTGAAGCTTTCTTT.

Comment on this clone: One end of the junction does not line up with germline, which may come from a read error. The V call is TRBV5-6, the J call TRBJ1-5, with a tentative D call TRBD1 (6 bases). CDR1 and CDR2 (germline): SGHDT, YYEEEE. The CDR3 covers 14 residues. CDR3 in amino acids: CASNLGANNQPQHF. The CDR3 coding sequence is TGTGCCAGCAACTTGGGGGCGAACAATCAGCCCCAGCATTTT. The full variable domain, its missing parts supplied by reference TRBV5-6 and TRBJ1-5, is DAGVTQSPTHLIKTRGQQVTLRCSPKSGHDTVSWYQQALGQGPQFIFQYYEEEERQRGNFPDRFSGHQFPNYSSELNVNALLLGDSALYLCASNLGANNQPQHFGDGTRLSIL.

CDR3 nucleotide sequence: TGCGCCAGCAGCCCTTTGACAGCGAATCAGCCCCAGCATTTT. This sequence encodes CASSPLTANQPQHF. This chain uses TRBV4-1 with TRBJ1-5, with D maybe TRBD1 (5 bases). The CDR3 consists of 14 residues. Germline CDR1 is MGHRA and CDR2 is YSYEKL. The V end lost 4 bases, the J end lost 4 bases, and 11 bases lay between the germline ends.

J is TRBJ1-1 and V is TRBV6-5, with D unresolved. Germline V lookup: CDR1 MNHEY, CDR2 SVGAGI. V was cut by 0 bases and J by 4 bases, with 15 bases left in between. The CDR3 sequence is 16 residues long. CDR3 coding DNA: TGTGCCAGCAGTTACTCCTTTGGGGAACGGGGCACTGAAGCTTTCTTT. It codes for CASSYSFGERGTEAFF.

The V gene is TRBV9, the J gene TRBJ2-3; 10 positions match TRBD2. Germline V gives CDR1 SGDLS, CDR2 YYNGEE. CDR3 length equals 20 residues. The trim removed 2 bases at V and 2 bases at J, leaving 17 bases unmatched. CDR3 nucleotides: TGTGCCAGCAGCGTGGGTTTTAGCGGGGGGTCGCGGGGACTCACAGATACGCAGTATTTT. Translating gives CASSVGFSGGSRGLTDTQYF.

J is TRBJ1-6 and V is TRBV6-5; 7 positions match TRBD1. This CDR3 contains 16 residues. Per germline, CDR1 MNHEY and CDR2 SVGAGI. V was pared by 4 bases and J by 5 bases, with 8 bases of the junction left unmatched. The CDR3 spells CASSSDGQADNSPLHF. The DNA of the CDR3 is TGTGCCAGCAGTTCTGACGGACAGGCCGATAATTCACCCCTCCACTTT.

A single count supports this clone. This rearrangement joins TRBV27 to TRBJ1-1; TRBD1 aligns across 7 bases. Per the germline V gene, CDR1 is MNHEY and CDR2 is SMNVEV (reference sequence). The CDR3 loop spans 14 amino acids. The ends lost 6 bases at V and 0 bases at J; junction bases unmatched: 4. The CDR3 DNA reads as TGTGCCAGCAGCCCGGGACAGATGAACACTGAAGCTTTCTTT. This gives the protein CASSPGQMNTEAFF.

The chain joins TRBV11-1 to TRBJ1-5, with a possible D match to TRBD1 (6 bases). Germline values: CDR1 SGHAT, CDR2 FQDESV (reference sequence). The CDR3 has 13 residues. V was cut by 5 bases and J by 5 bases, with 10 bases left in between. DNA of the CDR3: TGTGCCAGCAGCCGACAGGACCATCAGCCCCAGCATTTT. Translation gives CASSRQDHQPQHF.

The chain combines TRBV5-6 with TRBJ1-2; the D is unclear. The CDR3 has 10 amino acids. CDR1 is SGHDT, CDR2 YYEEEE, per germline. Trimming shortened V by 0 bases and J by 13 bases, and 7 bases separated the two germline ends. The CDR3 is CASSLGGRTF. DNA of the CDR3: TGTGCCAGCAGCTTGGGCGGCCGCACCTTC. Full variable domain (outside the CDR3, taken from reference TRBV5-6 and TRBJ1-2): DAGVTQSPTHLIKTRGQQVTLRCSPKSGHDTVSWYQQALGQGPQFIFQYYEEEERQRGNFPDRFSGHQFPNYSSELNVNALLLGDSALYLCASSLGGRTFGSGTRLTVV.